Listed here are 17 T cell receptor beta chains from one sample, sequenced in a study of metastatic and nonmetastatic thyroid tumors (dated by TCRdb to 2020 to 2021). No treatment had been received by any patient before thyroid surgery. The library came from PCR. Sequenced on an Illumina HiSeq 4000. The public sequencing data were trimmed at Q25 with fastp and processed into clonotypes with MiXCR by TCRdb, which kept only in-frame beta chains. This sample lists approximately 38,000 clones; around 16% were detected once. Of the sample, 3.8% falls within the top ten clones. Sequencing input: blood. These receptors originate from a female donor with papillary thyroid cancer or a benign thyroid nodule (not recorded which). Some clones in this sample may be carry-over from other donors' samples.

Turning to this clone: The limits of the CDR3 on the DNA are not certain, so only TCRdb's listed CDR3 is given. The J gene is TRBJ2-2, the V gene TRBV6-2 or TRBV6-3; the table gives TRBD1 as D, unverified against the DNA. The germline CDR1 and CDR2 sequences are MNHEY and SVGEGT. The CDR3 is 21 residues long, ends included. CDR3 protein: CASLGASYEQYFGPGTGELFF.

This clone was observed many times. V and J are TRBV6-1 and TRBJ2-3; 12 bases align to TRBD2. The CDR3 loop spans 17 amino acids. Germline V lookup: CDR1 MNHNS, CDR2 SASEGT. Trimming at V came to 5 bases and at J to 13 bases, leaving 19 bases not matched to a gene. For the CDR3, the DNA is TGTGCCAGCAGTACGCCAAGGCCTAGCGGGGGGGCCGTTTTTAAGTATTTT. Amino acid sequence: CASSTPRPSGGAVFKYF.

In this sample, this clone turned up many times. V is TRBV18 and J is TRBJ1-1; perhaps TRBD1 as D (5 bases). The CDR3 length is 14 residues. Per germline, CDR1 KGHSH and CDR2 LQKENI. V dropped 1 base and J dropped 2 bases, with 8 bases sitting between them. CDR3 in DNA: TGTGCCAGCTCACCACGACAGACAAACACTGAAGCTTTCTTT. Residues: CASSPRQTNTEAFF.

The chain links TRBV7-8 to TRBJ2-5; 10 nucleotides match TRBD2. The CDR3 totals 15 residues. The germline V gene encodes CDR1 SGHVS and CDR2 FQNEAQ. J lost 3 bases, V lost 7 bases, and 8 bases had no gene match. The CDR3 region is CASILPLAGKETQYF. The CDR3 DNA is TGTGCCAGCATCCTTCCACTAGCGGGAAAAGAGACCCAGTACTTC.

This chain connects TRBV6-5 to TRBJ2-1; D remains unclear. Germline V gives CDR1 MNHEY, CDR2 SVGAGI. Trimming left V 3 bases short and J 3 bases short, with 6 bases between. The CDR3 runs 13 residues. The DNA for the CDR3 is TGTGCCAGCAGTTATGGGATCTACAATGAGCAGTTCTTC. It encodes CASSYGIYNEQFF.

This clone has just a few counts. This sequence joins TRBV6-2 or TRBV6-3 and TRBJ2-1; D call uncertain. Germline lookup yields CDR1 MNHEY and CDR2 SVGEGT. V shed 2 bases and J shed 9 bases, with 5 bases lying between them. The CDR3 covers 11 residues. For the CDR3, the DNA is TGTGCCAGCAGTTACGCGTTTGAGCAGTTCTTC. It is translated as CASSYAFEQFF.

This clone was counted at least ten times. The chain employs TRBV6-1 and TRBJ1-1; TRBD1 matches 10 bases. V lost 6 bases, J lost 1 base, and 2 bases stayed unmatched. Germline V CDR1 and CDR2: MNHNS, SASEGT. This CDR3 is built from 14 residues. CDR3 bases: TGTGCCAGCAGGAGACAGGGGGCGAACACTGAAGCTTTCTTT. It translates to CASRRQGANTEAFF.

The chain has TRBV20-1 and TRBJ2-7, with TRBD1 matching over 9 bases. V gave up 7 bases and J gave up 7 bases; unmatched junction bases: 8. The CDR3 consists of 12 residues. Germline V gene data show CDR1 as DFQATT and CDR2 as SNEGSKA (reference sequence). CDR3 DNA sequence: TGCAGTGTTCAACAGGGGGCTGAGGAGCAGTACTTC. This sequence encodes CSVQQGAEEQYF.

This clone has ten or more counts. CDR3 in amino acids: CASSFGQAGTEAFF. As DNA, the CDR3 is TGTGCCAGCAGCTTCGGACAGGCGGGTACTGAAGCTTTCTTT. The J gene is TRBJ1-1, the V gene TRBV9, with 7 positions matching TRBD1. Germline V gene lookup returns CDR1 SGDLS and CDR2 YYNGEE. The CDR3 covers 14 residues. Trimming cost V 4 bases and J 5 bases; bases outside gene matches: 8.

This clone was picked up many times. Here the CDR3 reads CATSREQGGRQPQHF. As DNA, the CDR3 is TGTGCCACCAGCAGAGAACAGGGGGGTCGACAGCCCCAGCATTTT. V gene TRBV15 combines with J gene TRBJ1-5; 8 bases match TRBD1. The V and J ends lost 0 bases and 7 bases, in that order; junction bases with no gene match: 5. The CDR3 extends over 15 amino acids. Germline CDR1 LNHNV, CDR2 YYDKDF (reference sequence).

This clone was observed many times. DNA for the CDR3: TGTGCCACCAGTGATTTGAGTCGAGGGAACGGCTACACCTTC. Amino acid sequence: CATSDLSRGNGYTF. The chain uses TRBV24-1 and TRBJ1-2; no definite D call. Trimming took 0 bases from V and 8 from J, leaving 12 bases between them. Per germline, CDR1 KGHDR and CDR2 SFDVKD. The CDR3 totals 14 residues.

This clone counts as medium-sized. The chain uses TRBV27 and TRBJ2-7; 7 bases are a match to TRBD1. CDR1 is MNHEY and CDR2 is SMNVEV in the germline V gene (reference sequence). The CDR3 totals 15 residues. Trimming removed 6 bases from V and 0 bases from J; junction bases left unmatched: 8. The CDR3 coding sequence is TGTGCCAGCAGACCACAGGGGCGCAGCTCCTACGAGCAGTACTTC. Its translation is CASRPQGRSSYEQYF.

There are many counts of this clone. The J gene is TRBJ1-1, the V gene TRBV5-5; no clear D. Germline V gives CDR1 SGHKS, CDR2 YYEKEE (reference sequence). The CDR3 loop spans 12 amino acids. V was cut by 3 bases and J by 11 bases, with 14 bases left in between. The CDR3 DNA is TGTGCCAGCAGCTCAGGCCGAGTACGGGCTTTCTTT. Translated, it gives CASSSGRVRAFF.

This clone was counted at least ten times. A much larger clonotype is one base distant, so this may be a read error. V gene TRBV7-2 combines with J gene TRBJ1-6; no clear D gene. Trimming left V 4 bases short and J 10 bases short, with 8 bases between. CDR1 and CDR2 (germline): SGHTA, FQGNSA. The CDR3 is 12 amino acids. The CDR3 bases are TGTGCCAGCAGCTCCTTAGCCTCACCCCTCCACTTT. Its protein is CASSSLASPLHF.

This clone was detected many times. The rearrangement uses TRBV6-1 and TRBJ1-4; perhaps TRBD1 as D (5 bases). CDR3 length equals 16 residues. Germline loops: CDR1 MNHNS, CDR2 SASEGT. Trimming removed 6 bases from V and 4 bases from J, with 18 bases in between. The CDR3 DNA reads TGTGCCAGCAGCCTGGGACTGCGGCCCTTTAATGAAAAACTGTTTTTT. Translation gives CASSLGLRPFNEKLFF.

Ten or more counts support this clone. The V gene is TRBV6-1, the J gene TRBJ1-4; D may be TRBD1 (5 bases). Trimming removed 6 bases at V and 0 bases at J, with 11 bases between. The CDR3 extends over 15 amino acids. Germline V gene lookup returns CDR1 MNHNS and CDR2 SASEGT. The CDR3 nucleotides read TGTGCCAGCAGACCCCAACAGGCAACTAATGAAAAACTGTTTTTT. It specifies CASRPQQATNEKLFF.

Points on this clone: The junction differs from germline at one of its ends, possibly a read error. The chain couples TRBV20-1 to TRBJ1-6; TRBD1 matches at 10 bases. CDR1 is DFQATT, CDR2 SNEGSKA, per germline (reference sequence). The CDR3 length is 16 residues. The CDR3 bases are TGCAGTGCTGGAGGGACAGGGGTAAGAAATAATTCAACCCTCCACTTT. The encoded protein is CSAGGTGVRNNSTLHF.